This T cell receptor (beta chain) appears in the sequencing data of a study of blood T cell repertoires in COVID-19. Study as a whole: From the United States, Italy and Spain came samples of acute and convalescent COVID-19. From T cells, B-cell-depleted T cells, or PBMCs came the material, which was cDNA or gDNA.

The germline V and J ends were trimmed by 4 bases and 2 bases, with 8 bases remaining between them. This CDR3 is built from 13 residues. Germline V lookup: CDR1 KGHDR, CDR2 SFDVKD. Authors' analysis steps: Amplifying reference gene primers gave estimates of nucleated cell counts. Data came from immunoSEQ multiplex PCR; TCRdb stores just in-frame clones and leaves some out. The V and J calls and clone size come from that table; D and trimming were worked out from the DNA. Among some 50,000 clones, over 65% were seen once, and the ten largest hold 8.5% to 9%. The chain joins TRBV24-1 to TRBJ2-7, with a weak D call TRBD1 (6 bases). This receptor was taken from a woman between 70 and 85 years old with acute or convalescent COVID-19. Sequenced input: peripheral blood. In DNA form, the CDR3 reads TGTGCCACCAGTGACAGGGGCGCCTACGAGCAGTACTTC. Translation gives CATSDRGAYEQYF.